The rows below give T cell receptor beta chains drawn from one sample of a study of metastatic and nonmetastatic thyroid tumors. TCRdb recomputed clones from the PCR reads via MiXCR. The table records 32,000 or so clones, around a fifth of them present only once. The sequenced sample was blood. The receptors were sampled from a female donor with papillary thyroid cancer or a benign thyroid nodule (not recorded which). Some clones in this sample may be carry-over from other donors' samples. Each CDR3 is given with its conserved first and last residue. The D gene is left open where the match is weak. Some rows have no size entry. The others give once, few or many, or a class for an expanded clone.

d_call	j_call	clone_size	v_call	cdr3_length	cdr3_nt	cdr3_aa
NA	TRBJ2-4	many	TRBV20-1	18	TGCAGTGCCACTAATATGGTTCGAGGTGATAGGGACAAAAACATTCAGTACTTC	CSATNMVRGDRDKNIQYF
NA	TRBJ1-2	many	TRBV18	14	TGTGCCAGCTCACCAGAACAGGGAAACTATGGCTACACCTTC	CASSPEQGNYGYTF
NA	TRBJ2-6	NA	TRBV20-1	15	TGCAGTGCTGCGGGGTTCAGCTCTGGGGCCAACGTCCTGACTTTC	CSAAGFSSGANVLTF
NA	TRBJ2-7	many	TRBV2	13	TGTGCCAGCAGTGTGCGGCAGATAGCCGAGCAGTACTTC	CASSVRQIAEQYF
NA	TRBJ1-5	many	TRBV28	15	TGTGCCAGCAGTTTCTTAGATATTAACAATCAGCCCCAGCATTTT	CASSFLDINNQPQHF
NA	TRBJ1-3	many	TRBV20-1	15	TGCAGTGCTACGGGTGGACATGTCTCTGGAAACACCATATATTTT	CSATGGHVSGNTIYF
NA	TRBJ2-7	few	TRBV27	14	TGTGCCAGCACTAACTCGTGGCGGGACAACGAGCAGTACTTC	CASTNSWRDNEQYF
NA	TRBJ2-7	few	TRBV6-1	14	TGTGCCAGTAGTGAAGGTGTTCGGGGCTACGAGCAGTACTTC	CASSEGVRGYEQYF
TRBD1	TRBJ1-2	NA	TRBV6-1	16	TGTGCCAGCAGTTCCATCTCGGGACAGGGAGGCTATGGCTACACCTTC	CASSSISGQGGYGYTF
NA	TRBJ2-1	NA	TRBV6-1	15	TGTGCCAGCAGTCGAAACAGGGGACTTTACAATGAGCAGTTCTTC	CASSRNRGLYNEQFF
NA	TRBJ1-3	many	TRBV10-1	17	TGCGCCAGCAGTGAGAGTGGACAAGGGAAAAGTGGAAACACCATATATTTT	CASSESGQGKSGNTIYF
TRBD2	TRBJ2-1	many	TRBV15	16	TGTGCCACCAGCAGAGATCTAGCGGGGGGATTCAATGAGCAGTTCTTC	CATSRDLAGGFNEQFF
NA	TRBJ1-3	few	TRBV6-1	15	TGTGCCAGCAGCATCACGGGGGGCGGTGGAAACACCATATATTTT	CASSITGGGGNTIYF
TRBD2	TRBJ2-1	many	TRBV6-6	17	TGTGCCAGCTCTGCTAGCGGGGGCCCCAGCTCCTACAATGAGCAGTTCTTC	CASSASGGPSSYNEQFF
NA	TRBJ1-1	many	TRBV30	13	TGTGCCTTGGAGGTGGGGTCGGACACTGAAGCTTTCTTT	CALEVGSDTEAFF
TRBD1	TRBJ2-1	NA	TRBV2	17	TGTGCCAGCACCAAAGAACAAAACAGGGGTCCATCCAATGAGCAGTTCTTC	CASTKEQNRGPSNEQFF
TRBD2	TRBJ2-1	many	TRBV7-9	15	TGTGCCAGCAGCTCCCGGACTAGCGGGAGGGATGAGCAGTTCTTC	CASSSRTSGRDEQFF
TRBD1	TRBJ2-7	many	TRBV20-1	13	TGCAGTGCTAGGATCAGGGGGCCCTACGAGCAGTACTTC	CSARIRGPYEQYF
TRBD1	TRBJ1-6	many	TRBV6-5	19	TGTGCCAGCAGTTACTCGAAGGTGGGGGCAGGGGGCTACTATTCACCCCTCCACTTT	CASSYSKVGAGGYYSPLHF
TRBD1	TRBJ1-2	NA	TRBV13	15	TGTGCCAGCAGCATCCGGGACAGGGTTAACTATGGCTACACCTTC	CASSIRDRVNYGYTF
TRBD1	TRBJ1-3	medium-sized	TRBV15	18	TGTGCCACCAGCAGAGATCGCCCCGGGACAGGGGGTGGAAACACCATATATTTT	CATSRDRPGTGGGNTIYF
TRBD2	TRBJ2-1	many	TRBV7-3	15	TGTGCCAGCAGCTTAAGACTAGCGGGTAACAATGAGCAGTTCTTC	CASSLRLAGNNEQFF
NA	TRBJ2-1	many	TRBV24-1	16	TGTGCCACCAGTGATTTGAGCAGGGGAAACTACAATGAGCAGTTCTTC	CATSDLSRGNYNEQFF
TRBD1	TRBJ2-2	many	TRBV7-3	14	TGTGCCGGCAGCCCAGGACAGGGGGCCGGGGAGCTGTTTTTT	CAGSPGQGAGELFF
TRBD2	TRBJ2-5	many	TRBV6-2/TRBV6-3	16	TGTGCCAGCAGTTACTCGTTTAGCGGGATGGAAGAGACCCAGTACTTC	CASSYSFSGMEETQYF
TRBD1	TRBJ1-4	NA	TRBV20-1	15	TGCAGTGCCGCAATAGGGACAGGAACTAATGAAAAACTGTTTTTT	CSAAIGTGTNEKLFF
NA	TRBJ2-1	many	TRBV12-3/TRBV12-4	13	TGTGCCAGCAGTGCCCCAATCTACAATGAGCAGTTCTTC	CASSAPIYNEQFF
NA	TRBJ2-2	many	TRBV3-1	16	TGTGCCAGCAGCCAAGTTTCAGGGCTGAACACCGGGGAGCTGTTTTTT	CASSQVSGLNTGELFF